This passage covers 24 T cell receptor beta chains from one sample sequenced in a study of blood T cells in healthy people across ages. A sample-barcoded 5' primer and a J-beta primer mix were used in a second PCR of about 6 to 12 cycles. TCRdb passed the 5' RACE reads through MiXCR, listing each CDR3 protein once. The sample includes some 800,000 distinct CDR3 sequences, about 42% of them seen just once. Sequenced input: blood. These receptor sequences come from a man in his 60s in good health.

A single count supports this clonotype. The V call is TRBV18, the J call TRBJ2-5, with D maybe TRBD1 (5 bases). V dropped 3 bases and J dropped 0 bases, with 17 bases sitting between them. Germline V CDR1 and CDR2: KGHSH, LQKENI. The CDR3 covers 17 residues. DNA for the CDR3: TGTGCCAGCTCACCGCCGTCTGGCAGGGTAAACCAAGAGACCCAGTACTTC. It yields the protein CASSPPSGRVNQETQYF. Variable domain in full (rest from reference TRBV18 and TRBJ2-5): NAGVMQNPRHLVRRRGQEARLRCSPMKGHSHVYWYRQLPEEGLKFMVYLQKENIIDESGMPKERFSAEFPKEGPSILRIQQVVRGDSAAYFCASSPPSGRVNQETQYFGPGTRLLVL.

This clonotype came up a few times. The J gene is TRBJ2-4, the V gene TRBV20-1, with unresolved D. Germline CDR1 reads DFQATT; CDR2 reads SNEGSKA (reference sequence). Deletions cut 6 bases from V and 4 bases from J, with 4 bases between. The CDR3 loop spans 10 amino acids. The CDR3: CSAFKNIQYF. The CDR3 bases are TGCAGTGCCTTTAAAAACATTCAGTACTTC.

Only a few counts were recorded for this clonotype. This rearrangement joins TRBV10-3 to TRBJ2-7, with D possibly being TRBD1 or TRBD2 (5 bases each). The V end lost 3 bases, the J end lost 5 bases, and 11 bases lay between the germline ends. Per germline, CDR1 ENHRY and CDR2 SYGVKD. The CDR3 length is 13 residues. The CDR3 is CAISDNGANEQYF. DNA of the CDR3: TGTGCCATCAGTGATAACGGGGCCAACGAGCAGTACTTC.

The rearrangement uses TRBV5-1 and TRBJ2-7; 8 bases line up with TRBD1. Germline V gene lookup returns CDR1 SGHRS and CDR2 YFSETQ. V lost 4 bases to trimming and J lost 3 bases; unmatched junction nucleotides: 6. The CDR3 runs to 14 residues. The CDR3 sequence is CASSESGGNYEQYF. In DNA, the CDR3 is TGCGCCAGCAGCGAGTCAGGGGGCAACTACGAGCAGTACTTC.

This chain links TRBV18 with TRBJ1-2, with 8 bases lining up with TRBD1. Germline lookup yields CDR1 KGHSH and CDR2 LQKENI. The CDR3 loop spans 14 amino acids. V lost 3 bases to trimming and J lost 7 bases; unmatched junction nucleotides: 7. The CDR3 DNA follows: TGTGCCAGCTCACCCCGAGACAGGGGCTTTGGCTACACCTTC. Protein sequence: CASSPRDRGFGYTF. The variable domain in full, completed from reference TRBV18 and TRBJ1-2, reads NAGVMQNPRHLVRRRGQEARLRCSPMKGHSHVYWYRQLPEEGLKFMVYLQKENIIDESGMPKERFSAEFPKEGPSILRIQQVVRGDSAAYFCASSPRDRGFGYTFGSGTRLTVV.

This clonotype was counted once. This chain joins TRBV4-3 and TRBJ1-1; TRBD2 aligns across 11 bases. The DNA end lines up better with TRBJ2-7; the J call may be wrong. Germline V gene sequence: CDR1 LGHNA, CDR2 YSLEER. The CDR3 loop spans 17 amino acids. The CDR3 spells CASSRFFTGTSGYEQYF. As DNA, the CDR3 is TGCGCCAGCAGCCGATTCTTCACCGGGACTAGCGGCTACGAGCAGTACTTC.

V is TRBV9 and J is TRBJ2-6; the match to TRBD2 covers 10 bases. Germline trimming cut 1 base from V and 2 bases from J; bases unmatched to any gene: 3. This CDR3 contains 17 residues. Germline assignment: CDR1 SGDLS and CDR2 YYNGEE. CDR3 sequence (DNA): TGTGCCAGCAGCGTAATGAGCGGGGGGGCTGGGGCCAACGTCCTGACTTTC. Amino acids: CASSVMSGGAGANVLTF.

V is TRBV30 and J is TRBJ2-4, with 11 nucleotides matching TRBD1. Gene TRBJ2-7 matches the end of the DNA better, so the J call may be wrong. The CDR3 contains 14 residues. Germline values: CDR1 GTSNPN, CDR2 SVGIG (reference sequence). In DNA, the CDR3 is TGTGCCTGGGGTCCCGGGACAGGGGGATACGAGCAGTACTTC. This gives the protein CAWGPGTGGYEQYF.

This rearrangement joins TRBV3-1 to TRBJ1-2; the match to TRBD1 covers 9 bases. The trim removed 1 base at V and 7 bases at J, leaving 10 bases unmatched. This CDR3 is built from 16 residues. Germline V gene sequence: CDR1 LGHDT, CDR2 YNNKEL (reference sequence). CDR3 sequence (DNA): TGTGCCAGCAGCCAAGGAGGGGGACAGGGACAGGTTGGCTACACCTTC. This gives the protein CASSQGGGQGQVGYTF.

This chain links TRBV7-2 with TRBJ2-5; the D gene is possibly TRBD1 (5 bases). The DNA end favors TRBJ2-7, so the J call may be wrong. In germline, CDR1 is SGHTA, CDR2 FQGNSA. The CDR3 has 14 residues. The CDR3 nucleotides read TGTGCCAGCAGCTCCGTCAGGGATGCCTACGAGCAGTACTTC. Translation: CASSSVRDAYEQYF.

In its sample, this clonotype was seen a few times. The chain combines TRBV9 with TRBJ2-1, with D possibly matching TRBD2 (6 bases). The CDR3 extends over 15 amino acids. From germline, CDR1 is SGDLS and CDR2 YYNGEE. The V gene lost 0 bases and the J gene lost 0 bases, with 7 bases spanning the gap. DNA of the CDR3: TGTGCCAGCAGCGTAGCCGGGGGCTCCTACAATGAGCAGTTCTTC. Amino acids: CASSVAGGSYNEQFF.

Worth noting for this clonotype: Germline and junction disagree at one end, which may indicate a read error. The chain combines TRBV3-1 with TRBJ2-2, with 7 bases matching TRBD1. CDR1 LGHDT and CDR2 YNNKEL come from the germline V gene (reference sequence). This CDR3 has 16 amino acids. The CDR3 DNA reads as TGTGCCAACAGCCAGGTAACAGGGGCGAACACCGGGGAGCTGTTTTTT. Amino acids: CANSQVTGANTGELFF.

This clonotype was detected once. V gene TRBV3-1 combines with J gene TRBJ2-1; 9 nucleotides line up with TRBD1. V lost 4 bases and J lost 9; bases outside the gene matches: 13. The CDR3 loop spans 16 amino acids. Germline assignment: CDR1 LGHDT and CDR2 YNNKEL (reference sequence). The CDR3 sequence: CASSPTPGQGITEQFF. In DNA form, the CDR3 reads TGTGCCAGCAGCCCCACTCCGGGACAGGGAATCACTGAGCAGTTCTTC.

The chain employs TRBV9 and TRBJ1-1, with TRBD1 matching 8 bases. The V gene's germline CDR1 is SGDLS and CDR2 YYNGEE. Germline trimming cut 6 bases from V and 2 bases from J; bases unmatched to any gene: 6. This CDR3 has 14 amino acids. The CDR3 spells CASNPTGANTEAFF. The CDR3 DNA reads TGTGCCAGCAACCCGACAGGGGCTAACACTGAAGCTTTCTTT.

This clonotype was detected a few times. This chain links TRBV24-1 with TRBJ2-5; D not certain. Trimming left V 3 bases short and J 9 bases short, with 7 bases between. From germline, CDR1 is KGHDR and CDR2 SFDVKD. CDR3 size: 11 residues. This CDR3 is CATSDTDAQYF. For the CDR3, the DNA is TGTGCCACCAGTGATACCGATGCCCAGTACTTC.

The J gene is TRBJ2-7, the V gene TRBV6-2 or TRBV6-3, with D hard to call. CDR1 and CDR2 (germline): MNHEY, SVGEGT. The CDR3 is 16 residues long. Trimming removed 3 bases from V and 7 bases from J, with 22 bases in between. CDR3 DNA: TGTGCCAGCAGTTATTCCGACACCTACCCTCACAATGAGCAGTACTTC. Amino acid sequence: CASSYSDTYPHNEQYF.

At least ten counts were recorded for this clonotype. The chain recombines TRBV6-5 with TRBJ2-7; D call uncertain. V was trimmed by 6 bases and J by 3 bases, leaving 12 bases between them. CDR3 length: 13 amino acids. CDR1 is MNHEY, CDR2 SVGAGI, per germline. Written as DNA, the CDR3 is TGTGCCAGCAGCCGTATACTCAGCTACGAGCAGTACTTC. It yields the protein CASSRILSYEQYF.

In the case of this clonotype: It may be a read error: a sequence one base away is much more abundant. This chain connects TRBV5-1 to TRBJ2-7; tentatively, D is TRBD2 (6 bases). The CDR3 covers 15 residues. The V and J ends lost 3 bases and 3 bases respectively, with 16 bases between them. The germline V gene has CDR1 SGHRS and CDR2 YFSETQ. The CDR3 DNA is TGCGCCAGCAGCTGGGACCGGGGGAGCTTCTACGAGCAGTACTTC. It yields the protein CASSWDRGSFYEQYF.

This sequence joins TRBV5-1 and TRBJ2-3, with unresolved D. This CDR3 is built from 15 residues. Trimming removed 3 bases at V and 0 bases at J, with 11 bases between. The germline V gene encodes CDR1 SGHRS and CDR2 YFSETQ. In DNA form, the CDR3 reads TGCGCCAGCAGCTCCGTAGGCGAGAGCACAGATACGCAGTATTTT. This sequence encodes CASSSVGESTDTQYF.

The chain links TRBV6-6 to TRBJ2-1; a possible D gene is TRBD2 (5 bases). Deletions cut 7 bases from V and 5 bases from J, with 12 bases between. The CDR3 totals 13 residues. Looked up from germline, CDR1 is MNHNY and CDR2 is SVGAGI (reference sequence). The CDR3 reads CASMGDRNNEQFF. The CDR3 nucleotides read TGTGCCAGCATGGGAGATAGGAACAATGAGCAGTTCTTC.

The V call is TRBV20-1, the J call TRBJ2-1, with D tentatively TRBD1 (6 bases). V dropped 1 base and J dropped 10 bases, with 14 bases sitting between them. The CDR3 runs 13 residues. The germline V gene encodes CDR1 DFQATT and CDR2 SNEGSKA (reference sequence). The CDR3 sequence is CSARAQGYYEQFF. CDR3 nucleotides: TGCAGTGCTAGAGCACAGGGCTACTACGAGCAGTTCTTC.

In its sample, this clonotype was seen a few times. V and J are TRBV6-6 and TRBJ2-7; 8 bases fit TRBD1. The CDR3 totals 16 residues. With 6 bases clipped from V and 3 bases from J, the junction kept 13 bases outside the gene matches. The V gene's germline CDR1 is MNHNY and CDR2 SVGAGI (reference sequence). CDR3 residues: CASRSTGTGYNYEQYF. CDR3 DNA sequence: TGTGCCAGCAGATCTACCGGGACAGGATACAACTACGAGCAGTACTTC.

This chain connects TRBV29-1 to TRBJ1-5; 7 bases fit TRBD1. The CDR3 runs to 15 residues. With V trimmed by 6 bases and J by 3 bases, 11 bases remained unmatched. Germline V CDR1 and CDR2: SQVTM, ANQGSEA. Here the CDR3 DNA reads TGCAGCGTCAAGATGGGGACAGCATACAATCAGCCCCAGCATTTT. Protein product: CSVKMGTAYNQPQHF.

This rearrangement joins TRBV5-5 to TRBJ2-1; TRBD2 might be the D (6 bases). The CDR3 is 14 residues long. V was pared by 4 bases and J by 8 bases, with 16 bases between. Germline V lookup: CDR1 SGHKS, CDR2 YYEKEE (reference sequence). The CDR3 here is CASSRDSHWDEQFF. For the CDR3, the DNA is TGTGCCAGCAGCCGGGACTCCCATTGGGATGAGCAGTTCTTC.